This entry is about one T cell receptor beta chain. Its antigen is still unknown. Primers included in the PCR were 60 Vbeta and 13 Jbeta primers. Here immunoSEQ multiplex PCR was the method, and the copy in TCRdb shows in-frame clones only, minus some. The data contain about 94,000 clones, about 80% of them singletons. These data belong to a study of cytomegalovirus exposure and HLA in healthy donors. Notes on the study in general: There were approximately 150 TCR beta chains listed as cytomegalovirus-associated.

The clonotype comes from a woman aged 55-69 years in good health and CMV-seronegative. Sequenced material: PBMCs.

The CDR3 nucleotides read TGTGCCAGCAGCCTCTACGCAGGGTATGAGCAGTTCTTC. Translated: CASSLYAGYEQFF. V and J are TRBV7-7 and TRBJ2-1, with TRBD1 as a possible D gene (5 bases). Trimming took off 5 bases at V and 8 bases at J, with 13 bases between the two ends. Germline CDR1 SSHAT, CDR2 FNYEAQ (reference sequence). The CDR3 has 13 residues.